This TCR beta chain was sequenced during a study of kidney transplant recipient with SARS-CoV-2 infection. This clonotype was found many times. MiXCR was run by TCRdb on the reads, yielding one entry per CDR3 protein. The sample gives roughly 250,000 distinct CDR3 sequences, 29% of which show up once; roughly 7% is in the top ten. This CDR3 has 15 residues. The germline gives CDR1 MDHEN, CDR2 SYDVKM. Trimming shortened V by 4 bases and J by 6 bases, and 19 bases separated the two germline ends. The rearrangement joins TRBV28 to TRBJ2-7; D remains unclear. This clonotype originated in a male patient aged 25 to 39 who had COVID-19 and was a kidney transplant recipient. Some of these T cells may belong to the graft donor. The sample here was a blood sample, taken at baseline and between days 110 and 120 from a kidney transplant recipient. Here the CDR3 reads CASSSPESNAPEQYF. The CDR3 coding sequence is TGTGCCAGCAGTTCCCCTGAATCTAATGCACCCGAGCAGTACTTC. Together with reference TRBV28 and TRBJ2-7, the CDR3 gives the full variable domain: DVKVTQSSRYLVKRTGEKVFLECVQDMDHENMFWYRQDPGLGLRLIYFSYDVKMKEKGDIPEGYSVSREKKERFSLILESASTNQTSMYLCASSSPESNAPEQYFGPGTRLTVT.